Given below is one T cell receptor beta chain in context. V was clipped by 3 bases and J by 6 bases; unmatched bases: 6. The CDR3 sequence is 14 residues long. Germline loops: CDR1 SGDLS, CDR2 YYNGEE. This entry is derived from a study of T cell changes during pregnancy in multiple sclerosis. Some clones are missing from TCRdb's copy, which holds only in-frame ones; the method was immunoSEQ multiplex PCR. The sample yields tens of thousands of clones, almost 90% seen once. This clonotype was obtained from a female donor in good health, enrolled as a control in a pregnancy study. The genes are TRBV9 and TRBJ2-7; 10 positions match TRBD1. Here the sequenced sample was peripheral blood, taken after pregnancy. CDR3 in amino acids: CASSDRDRGSEQYF. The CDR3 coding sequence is TGTGCCAGCAGCGACCGGGACAGGGGAAGCGAGCAGTACTTC.